This T cell receptor (beta chain) was sequenced in a study of naive and memory T cell subsets. Notes on the study in general: No ground truth validated the naive and memory repertoire findings. Naive repertoires, especially CD8, held a few larger clonotypes, possibly memory cells re-expressing CD45RA.

As to this clonotype: Antigen unknown.

Germline V gene lookup returns CDR1 MNHEY and CDR2 SVGAGI. Trimming cost V 6 bases and J 2 bases, with 10 bases left between them. CDR3 length: 14 residues. An equimolar mix of two oligonucleotides served as the beta constant-region primer for TRBC1 and TRBC2. Nested alpha and beta constant-region primers with the SP2 primer drove four PCR rounds on ligated cDNA. A 12-nucleotide UMI and the SP2 primer were added to the cDNA 3' end by oligonucleotide ligation. TCRdb redid the calling of the UMI-ligation and nested PCR reads with MiXCR, one entry per CDR3 protein. This sample carries fewer than 150,000 distinct CDR3 sequences, approximately 20% of them seen once, and the ten largest clones take about 0.63%. CD4+ T cell IFNgamma after overnight CMV lysate exposure gave donor CMV status.

The specimen was naive CD8+ T cells from blood. This clonotype was sampled from a human donor in good health. This sequence joins TRBV6-5 and TRBJ1-4; D is undetermined. The CDR3 protein is CASSLAYTNEKLFF. The DNA for the CDR3 is TGTGCCAGCAGCCTAGCCTACACTAATGAAAAACTGTTTTTT.